This T cell receptor beta chain was profiled in a study of blood T cells in healthy people across ages. The authors ran a second PCR of about 7 to 12 cycles using a sample-barcoded 5' primer and a J-beta primer mix. TCRdb called the 5' RACE reads again in MiXCR, with one record for every CDR3 protein. Seen here are 1.5 million to 2 million distinct CDR3 sequences, approximately 40% observed once, and the top ten hold 23%. Sample donors were healthy Caucasian individuals that came from Russia, aged about 6 to 95. The CDR3 runs 14 residues. Germline V gives CDR1 SQVTM, CDR2 ANQGSEA. V lost 4 bases to trimming and J lost 4 bases, with 13 bases between them.

This clonotype was obtained from a human donor in good health. J is TRBJ2-2 and V is TRBV29-1, with D unclear. Sequencing was performed on blood. CDR3 sequence reads: CSVAPFGSTGELFF. The CDR3 DNA is TGCAGCGTTGCGCCCTTCGGGTCCACCGGGGAGCTGTTTTTT.